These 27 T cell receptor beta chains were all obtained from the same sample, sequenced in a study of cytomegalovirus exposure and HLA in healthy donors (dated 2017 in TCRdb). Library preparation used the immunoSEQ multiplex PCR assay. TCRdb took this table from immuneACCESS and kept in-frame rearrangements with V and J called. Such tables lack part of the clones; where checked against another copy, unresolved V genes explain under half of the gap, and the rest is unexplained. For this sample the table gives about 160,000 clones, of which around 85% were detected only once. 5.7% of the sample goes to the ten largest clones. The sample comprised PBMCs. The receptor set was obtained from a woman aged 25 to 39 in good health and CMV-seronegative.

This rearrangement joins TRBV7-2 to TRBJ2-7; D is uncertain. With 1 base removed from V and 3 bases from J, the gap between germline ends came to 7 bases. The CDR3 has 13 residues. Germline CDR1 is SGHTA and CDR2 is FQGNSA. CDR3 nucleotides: TGTGCCAGCAGCTTAGGACGGGTCTACGAGCAGTACTTC. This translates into CASSLGRVYEQYF.

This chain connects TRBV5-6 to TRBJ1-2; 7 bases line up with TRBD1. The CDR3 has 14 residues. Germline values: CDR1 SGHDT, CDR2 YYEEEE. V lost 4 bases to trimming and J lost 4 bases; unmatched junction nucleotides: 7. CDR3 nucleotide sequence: TGTGCCAGCAGCCGAACAGGGGTCGGCTATGGCTACACCTTC. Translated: CASSRTGVGYGYTF. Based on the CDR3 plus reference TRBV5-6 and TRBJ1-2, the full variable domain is DAGVTQSPTHLIKTRGQQVTLRCSPKSGHDTVSWYQQALGQGPQFIFQYYEEEERQRGNFPDRFSGHQFPNYSSELNVNALLLGDSALYLCASSRTGVGYGYTFGSGTRLTVV.

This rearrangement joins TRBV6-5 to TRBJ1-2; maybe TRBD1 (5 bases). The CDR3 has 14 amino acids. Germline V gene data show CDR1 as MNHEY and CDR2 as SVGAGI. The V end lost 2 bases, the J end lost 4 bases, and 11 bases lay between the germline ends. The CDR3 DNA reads TGTGCCAGCAGTTACGACAGAACAGCCTATGGCTACACCTTC. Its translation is CASSYDRTAYGYTF.

The CDR3 nucleotides read TGTGCCAGCAGCTTATTTTCGGTGGACAGGGCTTCACCCCTCCACTTT. It translates to CASSLFSVDRASPLHF. The chain combines TRBV11-3 with TRBJ1-6, with 8 positions matching TRBD1. V shed 2 bases, J shed 9 bases, and the junction held 9 bases outside the gene matches. CDR1 is SGHNT, CDR2 YENEEA, per germline. This CDR3 has 16 residues.

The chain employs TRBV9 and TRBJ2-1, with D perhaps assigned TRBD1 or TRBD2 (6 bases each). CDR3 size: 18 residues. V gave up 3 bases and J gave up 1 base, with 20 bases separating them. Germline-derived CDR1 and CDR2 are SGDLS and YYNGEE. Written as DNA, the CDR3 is TGTGCCAGCAGCGACAAACTAGAAGAGGGGGGATCCTACAATGAGCAGTTCTTC. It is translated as CASSDKLEEGGSYNEQFF.

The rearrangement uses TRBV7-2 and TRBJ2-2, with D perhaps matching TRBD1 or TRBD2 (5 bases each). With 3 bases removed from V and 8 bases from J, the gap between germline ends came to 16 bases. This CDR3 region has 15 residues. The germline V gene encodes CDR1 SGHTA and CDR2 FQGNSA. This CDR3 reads CASSFTLVGAGELFF. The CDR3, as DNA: TGTGCCAGCAGCTTTACCCTCGTCGGGGCGGGGGAGCTGTTTTTT. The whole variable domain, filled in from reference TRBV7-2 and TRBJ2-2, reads GAGVSQSPSNKVTEKGKDVELRCDPISGHTALYWYRQSLGQGLEFLIYFQGNSAPDKSGLPSDRFSAERTGGSVSTLTIQRTQQEDSAVYLCASSFTLVGAGELFFGEGSRLTVL.

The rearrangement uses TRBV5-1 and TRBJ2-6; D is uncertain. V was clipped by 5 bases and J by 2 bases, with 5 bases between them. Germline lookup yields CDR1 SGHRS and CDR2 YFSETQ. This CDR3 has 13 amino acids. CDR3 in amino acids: CASSDPGANVLTF. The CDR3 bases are TGCGCCAGCAGTGATCCTGGGGCCAACGTCCTGACTTTC.

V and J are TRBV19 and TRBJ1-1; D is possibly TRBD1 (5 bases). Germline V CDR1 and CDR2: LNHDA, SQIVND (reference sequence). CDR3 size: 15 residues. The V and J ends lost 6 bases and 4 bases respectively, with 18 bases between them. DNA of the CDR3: TGTGCCAGTAGACCCCTCGGGGGGGTTAGCACTGAAGCTTTCTTT. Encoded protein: CASRPLGGVSTEAFF.

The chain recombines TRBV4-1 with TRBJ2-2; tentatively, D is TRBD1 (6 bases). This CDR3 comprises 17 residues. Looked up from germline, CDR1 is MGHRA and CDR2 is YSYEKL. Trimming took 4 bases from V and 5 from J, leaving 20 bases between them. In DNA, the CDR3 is TGCGCCAGCAGCCTGCTAAGCAGGGGTTTAGCTACCGGGGAGCTGTTTTTT. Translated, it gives CASSLLSRGLATGELFF.

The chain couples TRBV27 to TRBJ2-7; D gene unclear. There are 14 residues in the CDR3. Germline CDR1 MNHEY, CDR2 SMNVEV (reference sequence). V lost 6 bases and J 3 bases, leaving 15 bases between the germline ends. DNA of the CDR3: TGTGCCAGCAGGATCGGACGGCAAAGCTACGAGCAGTACTTC. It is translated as CASRIGRQSYEQYF.

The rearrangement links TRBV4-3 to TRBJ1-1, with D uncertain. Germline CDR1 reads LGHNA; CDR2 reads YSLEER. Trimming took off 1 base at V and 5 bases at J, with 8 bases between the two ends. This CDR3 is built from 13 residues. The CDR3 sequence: CASSQGWETEAFF. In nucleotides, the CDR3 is TGCGCCAGCAGCCAAGGATGGGAGACTGAAGCTTTCTTT.

The CDR3 region is CASTGGSFYGYTF. CDR3 coding DNA: TGTGCCAGCACGGGGGGGAGCTTCTATGGCTACACCTTC. The rearrangement links TRBV25-1 to TRBJ1-2; tentative D call: TRBD1 (5 bases). This CDR3 contains 13 residues. Germline loops: CDR1 MGHDK, CDR2 SYGVNS. Trimming shortened V by 7 bases and J by 4 bases, and 13 bases separated the two germline ends.

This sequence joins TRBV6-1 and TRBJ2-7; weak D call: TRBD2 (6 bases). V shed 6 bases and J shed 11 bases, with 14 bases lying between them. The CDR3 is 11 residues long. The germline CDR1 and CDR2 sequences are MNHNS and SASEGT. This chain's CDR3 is CASSAGTTEYF. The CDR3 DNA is TGTGCCAGCAGCGCGGGAACAACGGAGTACTTC.

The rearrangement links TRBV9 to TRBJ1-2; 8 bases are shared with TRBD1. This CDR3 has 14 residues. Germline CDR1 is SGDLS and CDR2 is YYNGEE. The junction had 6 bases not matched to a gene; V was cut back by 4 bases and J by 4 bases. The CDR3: CASSPTTGVYGYTF. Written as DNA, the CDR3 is TGTGCCAGCAGCCCGACGACAGGGGTCTATGGCTACACCTTC.

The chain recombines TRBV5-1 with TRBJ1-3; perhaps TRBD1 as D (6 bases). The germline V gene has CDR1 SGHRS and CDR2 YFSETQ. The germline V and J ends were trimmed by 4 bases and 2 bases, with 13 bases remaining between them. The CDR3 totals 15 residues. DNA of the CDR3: TGCGCCAGCAGCGCCGAAGGGGGGCCTGGAAACACCATATATTTT. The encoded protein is CASSAEGGPGNTIYF.

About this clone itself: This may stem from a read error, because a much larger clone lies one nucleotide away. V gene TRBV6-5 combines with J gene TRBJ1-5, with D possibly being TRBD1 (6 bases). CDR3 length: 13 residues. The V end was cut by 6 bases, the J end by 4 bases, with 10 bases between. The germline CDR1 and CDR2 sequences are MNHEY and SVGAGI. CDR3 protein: CASSRDKNQPQHF. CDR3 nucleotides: TGTGCCAGCAGCCGGGACAAAAATCAGCCCCAGCATTTT.

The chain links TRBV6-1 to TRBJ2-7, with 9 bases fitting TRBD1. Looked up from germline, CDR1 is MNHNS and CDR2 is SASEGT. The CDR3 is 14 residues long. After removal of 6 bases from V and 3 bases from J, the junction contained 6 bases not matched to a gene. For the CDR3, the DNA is TGTGCCAGCAGGGGGACAGGGCTACTCTACGAGCAGTACTTC. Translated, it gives CASRGTGLLYEQYF.

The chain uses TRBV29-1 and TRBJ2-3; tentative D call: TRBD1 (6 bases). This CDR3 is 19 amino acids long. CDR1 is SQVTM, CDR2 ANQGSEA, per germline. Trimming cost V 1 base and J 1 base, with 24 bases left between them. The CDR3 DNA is TGCAGCGTTGAAGCTAGGGTCCGCAGACAGGATCGTGGCACAGATACGCAGTATTTT. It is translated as CSVEARVRRQDRGTDTQYF.

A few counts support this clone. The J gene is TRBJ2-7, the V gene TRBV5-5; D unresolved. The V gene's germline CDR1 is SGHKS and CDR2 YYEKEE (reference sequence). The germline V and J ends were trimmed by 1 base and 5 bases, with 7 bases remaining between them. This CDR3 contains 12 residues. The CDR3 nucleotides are TGTGCCAGCAGCTTGAGAATCGACGAGCAGTACTTC. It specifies CASSLRIDEQYF.

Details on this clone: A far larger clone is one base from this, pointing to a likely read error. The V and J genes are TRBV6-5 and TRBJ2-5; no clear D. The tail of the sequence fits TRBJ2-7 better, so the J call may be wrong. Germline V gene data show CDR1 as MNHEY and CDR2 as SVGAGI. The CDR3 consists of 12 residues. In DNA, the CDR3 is TGTGCCAGCAGTGAAGACGGGTACGAGCAGTACTTC. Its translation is CASSEDGYEQYF.

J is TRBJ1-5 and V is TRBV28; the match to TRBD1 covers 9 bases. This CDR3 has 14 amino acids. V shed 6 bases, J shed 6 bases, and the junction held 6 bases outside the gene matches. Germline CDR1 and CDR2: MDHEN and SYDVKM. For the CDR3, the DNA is TGTGCCAGCAGGGGACAGGGCGAGAGTCAGCCCCAGCATTTT. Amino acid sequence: CASRGQGESQPQHF. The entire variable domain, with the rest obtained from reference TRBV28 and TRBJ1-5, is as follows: DVKVTQSSRYLVKRTGEKVFLECVQDMDHENMFWYRQDPGLGLRLIYFSYDVKMKEKGDIPEGYSVSREKKERFSLILESASTNQTSMYLCASRGQGESQPQHFGDGTRLSIL.

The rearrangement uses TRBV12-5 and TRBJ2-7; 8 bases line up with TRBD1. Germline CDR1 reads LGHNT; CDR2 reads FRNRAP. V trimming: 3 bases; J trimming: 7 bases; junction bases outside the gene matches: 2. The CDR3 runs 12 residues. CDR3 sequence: CASGFDRGEQYF. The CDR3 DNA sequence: TGTGCTAGTGGTTTCGACAGGGGTGAGCAGTACTTC.

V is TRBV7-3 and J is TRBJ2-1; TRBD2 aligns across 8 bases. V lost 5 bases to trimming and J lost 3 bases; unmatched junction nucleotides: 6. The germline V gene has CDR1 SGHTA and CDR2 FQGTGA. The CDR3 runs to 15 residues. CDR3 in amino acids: CASSPIAGFYNEQFF. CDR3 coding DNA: TGTGCCAGCAGCCCTATAGCGGGATTCTACAATGAGCAGTTCTTC.

In DNA form, the CDR3 reads TGTGCCAGCAGCTTAGTTGGCGGGAGGGTCGGTGAGCAGTTCTTC. Protein sequence: CASSLVGGRVGEQFF. V is TRBV7-8 and J is TRBJ2-1; 9 bases are a match to TRBD2. CDR3 length: 15 residues. Per the germline V gene, CDR1 is SGHVS and CDR2 is FQNEAQ. Trimming removed 1 base from V and 9 bases from J; junction bases left unmatched: 7.

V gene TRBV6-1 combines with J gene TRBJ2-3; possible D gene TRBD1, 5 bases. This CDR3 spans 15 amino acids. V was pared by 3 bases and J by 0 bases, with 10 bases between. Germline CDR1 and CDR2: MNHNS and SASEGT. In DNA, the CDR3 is TGTGCCAGCAGTGATTCCCAGGGAAGCACAGATACGCAGTATTTT. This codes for CASSDSQGSTDTQYF.

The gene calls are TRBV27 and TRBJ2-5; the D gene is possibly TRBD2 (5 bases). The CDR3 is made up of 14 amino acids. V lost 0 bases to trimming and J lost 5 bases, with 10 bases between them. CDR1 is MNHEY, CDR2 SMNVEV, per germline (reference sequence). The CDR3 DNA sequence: TGTGCCAGCAGTTTATCGGGAGCTTACGAGACCCAGTACTTC. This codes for CASSLSGAYETQYF.

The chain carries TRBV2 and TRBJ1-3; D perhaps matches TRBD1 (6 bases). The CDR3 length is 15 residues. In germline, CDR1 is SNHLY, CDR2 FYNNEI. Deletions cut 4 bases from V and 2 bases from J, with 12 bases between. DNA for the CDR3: TGTGCCAGCAGTGCACAGGGTTTCGCTGGAAACACCATATATTTT. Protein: CASSAQGFAGNTIYF.